The clone carrying this T cell receptor beta chain was counted ten times or more. Using immunoSEQ multiplex PCR, the repertoire was profiled, and TCRdb retains in-frame clones only, with some absent. Of some 340,000 clones listed, just under 85% are singletons. The CDR3 length is 14 residues. With 3 bases removed from V and 5 bases from J, the gap between germline ends came to 13 bases. Germline V CDR1 and CDR2: SGDLS, YYNGEE. Treatment of the sample: around 19 received Ad26.COV2.S at low or high dose, single or two shots; about 5 received placebo; per-sample allocation not given. Day 63 after the first vaccine or placebo injection was the time point for sampling. The sample originates from a study of Ad26.COV2.S vaccination and SARS-CoV-2 variants. Study as a whole: Intramuscularly, Ad26.COV2.S was given either once or twice, 56 days apart.

The chain combines TRBV9 with TRBJ2-3; D might be TRBD2 (5 bases). The receptor was derived from a person between 18 and 59 years old who received the Ad26.COV2.S COVID-19 vaccine or a placebo. The sample in question was peripheral blood, obtained in a trial of Ad26.COV2.S vaccine versus placebo. CDR3 nucleotide sequence: TGTGCCAGCAGCGAACGGACTTCGGGAGATACGCAGTATTTT. Its protein is CASSERTSGDTQYF.